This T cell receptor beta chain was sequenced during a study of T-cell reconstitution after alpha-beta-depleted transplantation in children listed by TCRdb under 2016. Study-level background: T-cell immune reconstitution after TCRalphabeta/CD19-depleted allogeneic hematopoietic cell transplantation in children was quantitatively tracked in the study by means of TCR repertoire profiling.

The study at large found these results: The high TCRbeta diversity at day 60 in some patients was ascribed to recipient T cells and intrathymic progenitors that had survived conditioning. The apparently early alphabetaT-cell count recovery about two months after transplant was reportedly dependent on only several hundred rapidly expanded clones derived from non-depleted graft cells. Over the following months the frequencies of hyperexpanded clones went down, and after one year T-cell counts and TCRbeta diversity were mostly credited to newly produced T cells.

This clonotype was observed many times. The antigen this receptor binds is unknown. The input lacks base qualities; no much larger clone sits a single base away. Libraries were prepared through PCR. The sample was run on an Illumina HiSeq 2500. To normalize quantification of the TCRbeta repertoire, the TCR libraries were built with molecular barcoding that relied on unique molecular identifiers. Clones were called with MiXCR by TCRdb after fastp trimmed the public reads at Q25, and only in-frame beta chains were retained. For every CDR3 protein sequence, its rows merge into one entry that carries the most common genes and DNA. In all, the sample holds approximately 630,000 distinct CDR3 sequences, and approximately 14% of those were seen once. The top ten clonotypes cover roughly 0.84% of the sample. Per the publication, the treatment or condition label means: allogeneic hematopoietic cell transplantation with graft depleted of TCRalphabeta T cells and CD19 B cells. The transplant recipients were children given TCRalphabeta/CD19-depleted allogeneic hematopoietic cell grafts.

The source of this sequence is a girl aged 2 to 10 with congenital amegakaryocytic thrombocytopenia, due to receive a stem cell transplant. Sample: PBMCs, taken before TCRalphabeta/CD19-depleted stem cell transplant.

The CDR3 reads CSARVGPSGLFF. In nucleotide form, the sequence is TGCAGTGCTAGAGTCGGACCCTCGGGACTGTTTTTT. The rearrangement combines TRBV20-1 with TRBJ1-4; the D gene assignment is ambiguous. V and J lose 1 base and 13 bases, and a span of 13 bases separates them. The germline V gene (reference sequence) specifies DFQATT as CDR1 and SNEGSKA as CDR2. From the cysteine up to the phenylalanine, the CDR3 has a length of 12 residues. Only the CDR3 DNA is retained, 36 bases long and in frame from the first base.